This T cell receptor beta chain was captured in a study of shared clonotypes between healthy human individuals. Per germline, CDR1 SGDLS and CDR2 YYNGEE. V trimming: 0 bases; J trimming: 4 bases; junction bases outside the gene matches: 5. The CDR3 totals 16 residues. Splitting the CD4+ cells yielded a CD45RA+ naive subset and a CD45RA-negative memory subset. The study ran the assay at deep level. The data were produced by immunoSEQ multiplex PCR, yet TCRdb's version contains in-frame clones alone and is incomplete. Here the sample spans 1,400,000 or so clones, about 98.5% being singletons. The origin of this receptor is a man aged 25 to 40 in good health. The rearrangement links TRBV9 to TRBJ2-3, with 10 bases that match TRBD1. The sequenced sample consisted of naive CD4+ T cells sorted from blood. Subset indicated: CD45RA+ positively selected. CDR3 DNA sequence: TGTGCCAGCAGCGTAGAGACAGGGGGCATCCCAGATACGCAGTATTTT. It yields the protein CASSVETGGIPDTQYF. Filled out from reference TRBV9 and TRBJ2-3, the complete variable domain reads DSGVTQTPKHLITATGQRVTLRCSPRSGDLSVYWYQQSLDQGLQFLIQYYNGEERAKGNILERFSAQQFPDLHSELNLSSLELGDSALYFCASSVETGGIPDTQYFGPGTRLTVL.